This T cell receptor beta chain was profiled in a study of blood T cell repertoires in COVID-19. Study information: Some COVID-19 samples were acute and others convalescent; all came from the United States, Italy and Spain. PBMCs, B-cell-depleted T cells, or T cells provided the cDNA or gDNA that made up the material.

Original processing notes: Estimation of nucleated cell counts relied on the amplification of reference gene primers. The method was immunoSEQ multiplex PCR; TCRdb's version includes in-frame clones alone and lacks a portion of them. The D gene and trimming were derived from the DNA, and the V and J assignments and clone size from that table. The sample contains about 90,000 clones, 75% to 90% of which appear only once. CDR1 MNHEY and CDR2 SVGEGT come from the germline V gene. V gave up 4 bases and J gave up 7 bases, with 17 bases separating them. There are 14 residues in the CDR3. The TCR originated in an older man with acute or convalescent COVID-19. The chain recombines TRBV6-2 or TRBV6-3 with TRBJ2-7, with a tentative D call TRBD1 (5 bases). The specimen was peripheral blood. The CDR3 coding sequence is TGTGCCAGCAGTTCCATCCCGGGTCCAGGGGAGCAGTACTTC. It codes for CASSSIPGPGEQYF.